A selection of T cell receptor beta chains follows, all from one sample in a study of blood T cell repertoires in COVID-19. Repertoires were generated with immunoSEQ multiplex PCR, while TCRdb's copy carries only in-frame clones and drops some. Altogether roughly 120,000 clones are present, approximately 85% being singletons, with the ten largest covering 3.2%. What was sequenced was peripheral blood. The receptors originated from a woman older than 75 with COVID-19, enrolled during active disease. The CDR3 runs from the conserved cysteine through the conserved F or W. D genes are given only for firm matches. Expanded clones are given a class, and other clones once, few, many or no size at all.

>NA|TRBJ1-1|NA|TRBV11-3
TGTGCCAGCAGCTTATTCGGAGGCACTGAAGCTTTCTTT
CASSLFGGTEAFF
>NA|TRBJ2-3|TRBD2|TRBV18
TGTGCCAGCTCACCACCGGTGGCACCCGGGACTAGCGGGAGACTGGGAGATACGCAGTATTTT
CASSPPVAPGTSGRLGDTQYF
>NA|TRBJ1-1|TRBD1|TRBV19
TGTGCCAGTAGGACAGGGGAGATCTCTGAAGCTTTCTTT
CASRTGEISEAFF
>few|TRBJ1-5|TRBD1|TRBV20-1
TGCAGTGCTAGTCCCGGGACAGGGGTTCAGCCCCAGCATTTT
CSASPGTGVQPQHF
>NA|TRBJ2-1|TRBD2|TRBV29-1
TGCAGCGTTCTCGGGACTAGCGGGACCCGAGTGGATGAGCAGTTCTTC
CSVLGTSGTRVDEQFF
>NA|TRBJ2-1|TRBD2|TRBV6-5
TGTGCCAGCAGTTTTGGGGGGGTGTACAATGAGCAGTTCTTC
CASSFGGVYNEQFF
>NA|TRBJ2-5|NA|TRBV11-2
TGTGCCAGCAGCTCCGTTCCGGTTTCGGGGGAGACCCAGTACTTC
CASSSVPVSGETQYF
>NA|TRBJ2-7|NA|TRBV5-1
TGCGCCAGCAGCTTAACAGCCCCCTACGAGCAGTACTTC
CASSLTAPYEQYF
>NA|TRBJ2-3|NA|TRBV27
TGTGCCAGCAGTTCGTACGGGGAAGCCGTAACGCAGTATTTT
CASSSYGEAVTQYF
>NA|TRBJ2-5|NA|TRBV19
TGTGCCAGTAGTATCGGTACCAAAGAGACCCAGTACTTC
CASSIGTKETQYF
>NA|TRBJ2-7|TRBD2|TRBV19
TGTGCCAGTAGTCTGAACGCGGGAGCTTACGAGCAGTACTTC
CASSLNAGAYEQYF
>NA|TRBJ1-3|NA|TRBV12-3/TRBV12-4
TGTGCCAGCAGAAACAGGCTGGGAAACACCATATATTTT
CASRNRLGNTIYF
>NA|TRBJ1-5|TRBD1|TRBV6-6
TGTGCCAGCACCGATGCACAGGGGATTGGGAATCAGCCCCAGCATTTT
CASTDAQGIGNQPQHF
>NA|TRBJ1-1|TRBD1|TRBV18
TGTGCCAGCTCATATGGACAGGGCAGCACTGAAGCTTTCTTT
CASSYGQGSTEAFF
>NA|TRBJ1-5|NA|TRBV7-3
TGTGCCAGCAGCGTAACGTACGGGCAGCCCCAGCATTTT
CASSVTYGQPQHF
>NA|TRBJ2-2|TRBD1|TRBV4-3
TGCGCCAGCAGCCAAGACCCGACAGGGATCGTGGGGGAGCTGTTTTTT
CASSQDPTGIVGELFF
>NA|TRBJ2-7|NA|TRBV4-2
TGTGCCAGCAGCCAGGGGGCGCCGACCTACGAGCAGTACTTC
CASSQGAPTYEQYF